One sample yielded the 24 T cell receptor beta chains listed below, sequenced in a study of molecular identifiers for immune sequencing clone quantification. TCRdb recomputed calls from the PCR reads with MiXCR, one row per CDR3 protein. This sample has about half a million distinct CDR3 sequences; roughly 23% occur once, and the top ten carry approximately 0.8%. Sequenced: naive CD8+ T cells from blood, with Jurkat cell RNA spiked in. This sample's subset: FACS-sorted CD8+CD4-CCR7+CD45RA+ naive T cells. The receptors originated from a human donor in good health. Some libraries in this study had Jurkat cell RNA spiked in.

This clonotype was seen more than once but under ten times. This sequence joins TRBV4-1 and TRBJ2-7; TRBD1 aligns across 7 bases. CDR3 length equals 15 residues. Trimming took 1 base from V and 7 from J; bases not matched to a gene: 10. Germline lookup yields CDR1 MGHRA and CDR2 YSYEKL. Here the CDR3 reads CASSQVHRGSGEQYF. The CDR3 bases are TGCGCCAGCAGCCAAGTGCACAGGGGCTCTGGGGAGCAGTACTTC.

Of note for this clonotype: Since a much larger clone is just one base distant, this may be a read error. The conserved phenylalanine or tryptophan normally closing the CDR3 is absent here, so this likely arose from a read error. The CDR3 sequence: CASSSGGPADTQYY. In DNA, the CDR3 is TGTGCCAGCAGCAGCGGGGGGCCCGCAGATACGCAGTATTAT. V is TRBV9 and J is TRBJ2-3; 9 bases match TRBD2. V was clipped by 4 bases and J by 4 bases; unmatched bases: 4. Per the germline V gene, CDR1 is SGDLS and CDR2 is YYNGEE. This CDR3 has 14 amino acids.

The table lists this clonotype with a few counts. The chain uses TRBV4-3 and TRBJ2-7, with D tentatively TRBD1 (6 bases). Germline CDR1 reads LGHNA; CDR2 reads YSLEER. This CDR3 has 14 amino acids. With 3 bases removed from V and 3 bases from J, the gap between germline ends came to 12 bases. The DNA for the CDR3 is TGCGCCAGCAGCCAGACGCAGGGGTTCTACGAGCAGTACTTC. Amino acids: CASSQTQGFYEQYF.

Ten or more counts support this clonotype. The chain uses TRBV7-9 and TRBJ2-2, with 8 bases lining up with TRBD1. Losses at the gene ends were 4 bases for V and 3 bases for J; bases not matched to a gene: 10. Looked up from germline, CDR1 is SEHNR and CDR2 is FQNEAQ (reference sequence). The CDR3 is made up of 17 amino acids. CDR3 bases: TGTGCCAGCAGCTGGAACGAAGGACAGGGTGACACCGGGGAGCTGTTTTTT. It specifies CASSWNEGQGDTGELFF.

V and J are TRBV27 and TRBJ2-1, with 7 bases aligning to TRBD2. Germline lookup yields CDR1 MNHEY and CDR2 SMNVEV (reference sequence). This CDR3 region has 17 residues. Trimming at V came to 5 bases and at J to 7 bases, leaving 17 bases not matched to a gene. CDR3 sequence reads: CASSPESGLAEWNEQFF. The CDR3 DNA reads as TGTGCCAGCAGTCCGGAATCGGGGCTAGCGGAGTGGAATGAGCAGTTCTTC.

Worth noting for this clonotype: No conserved phenylalanine or tryptophan ends this CDR3, so it is likely a read error. The chain has TRBV19 and TRBJ2-7; perhaps TRBD1 as D (5 bases). Germline V gene lookup returns CDR1 LNHDA and CDR2 SQIVND (reference sequence). The V gene lost 1 base and the J gene lost 2 bases, with 12 bases spanning the gap. The CDR3 has 15 residues. The CDR3 region is CASSIGHGQAYEQYS. The CDR3 DNA reads as TGTGCCAGTAGTATAGGACACGGACAAGCCTACGAGCAGTACTCC.

The table lists this clonotype with a few counts. The chain joins TRBV11-2 to TRBJ1-6, with D maybe TRBD1 (5 bases). V was shortened by 1 base and J by 14 bases, with 12 bases between the two germline ends. Germline CDR1 SGHAT, CDR2 FQNNGV. CDR3 length: 13 amino acids. CDR3 residues: CASSLGGKGALHF. The DNA of the CDR3 is TGTGCCAGCAGCTTAGGGGGGAAAGGGGCCCTCCACTTT.

This clonotype was counted many times. J is TRBJ2-1 and V is TRBV4-3, with 8 bases identical to TRBD2. With 0 bases clipped from V and 10 bases from J, the junction kept 5 bases outside the gene matches. This CDR3 has 14 residues. Germline V gene sequence: CDR1 LGHNA, CDR2 YSLEER. CDR3 sequence: CASSQDSGITEQFF. The DNA for the CDR3 is TGCGCCAGCAGCCAAGATAGCGGGATCACCGAGCAGTTCTTC.

To note about this clonotype: Since a much larger clone is just one base distant, this may be a read error. The rearrangement joins TRBV5-1 to TRBJ2-3; 7 nucleotides line up with TRBD2. J was trimmed by 6 bases and V by 4 bases; bases with no gene match: 17. This CDR3 comprises 17 residues. Germline values: CDR1 SGHRS, CDR2 YFSETQ. For the CDR3, the DNA is TGCGCCAGCAGCCAACGACCAGCGGGAAATCTGGGGGATACGCAGTATTTT. As protein: CASSQRPAGNLGDTQYF. Drawing the rest from reference TRBV5-1 and TRBJ2-3, the complete variable domain is KAGVTQTPRYLIKTRGQQVTLSCSPISGHRSVSWYQQTPGQGLQFLFEYFSETQRNKGNFPGRFSGRQFSNSRSEMNVSTLELGDSALYLCASSQRPAGNLGDTQYFGPGTRLTVL.

The chain combines TRBV27 with TRBJ2-1; 9 bases align to TRBD1. This CDR3 is built from 16 residues. Unmatched junction bases numbered 5, after V lost 2 bases and J lost 3 bases. Germline loops: CDR1 MNHEY, CDR2 SMNVEV (reference sequence). The CDR3 sequence is CASSLSSTGGYNEQFF. In nucleotides, the CDR3 is TGTGCCAGCAGTTTAAGTTCGACAGGGGGCTACAATGAGCAGTTCTTC.

A few counts support this clonotype. The chain couples TRBV15 to TRBJ1-5; D uncertain. The V and J ends lost 8 bases and 1 base respectively, with 9 bases between them. Per germline, CDR1 LNHNV and CDR2 YYDKDF (reference sequence). This CDR3 spans 13 amino acids. DNA for the CDR3: TGTGCCACCCAGGAGCGAAGCAATCAGCCCCAGCATTTT. Translated: CATQERSNQPQHF.

A remark on this clonotype: A single base separates this from a much larger clone, so it may be a read error. CDR3 loop: CVSSLEFGRAYEQYF. DNA for the CDR3: TGTGTCAGCAGCTTAGAGTTCGGGAGAGCCTACGAGCAGTACTTC. The rearrangement joins TRBV11-3 to TRBJ2-7; D is possibly TRBD2 (6 bases). The CDR3 runs 15 residues. The germline V gene has CDR1 SGHNT and CDR2 YENEEA.

This chain joins TRBV4-3 and TRBJ2-1, with 7 positions matching TRBD2. CDR3 length equals 17 residues. V lost 1 base, J lost 8 bases, and 14 bases stayed unmatched. The germline V gene encodes CDR1 LGHNA and CDR2 YSLEER. CDR3 in DNA: TGCGCCAGCAGCCAAGGAATCCAAGGACTAGTATTGGATGAGCAGTTCTTC. It specifies CASSQGIQGLVLDEQFF.

Turning to this clonotype: The junction differs from germline at one of its ends, possibly a read error. The chain recombines TRBV19 with TRBJ1-4, with TRBD1 matching over 9 bases. Germline values: CDR1 LNHDA, CDR2 SQIVND (reference sequence). The length of the CDR3 is 14 residues. The CDR3 reads CVSSPGQGLGKLFF. For the CDR3, the DNA is TGTGTCAGTAGTCCGGGACAGGGTCTTGGAAAACTGTTTTTT. Looking up the rest from reference TRBV19 and TRBJ1-4 gives the full variable domain: DGGITQSPKYLFRKEGQNVTLSCEQNLNHDAMYWYRQDPGQGLRLIYYSQIVNDFQKGDIAEGYSVSREKKESFPLTVTSAQKNPTAFYLCVSSPGQGLGKLFFGSGTQLSVL.

In regard to this clonotype: As the CDR3 is not closed by the conserved phenylalanine or tryptophan, this likely results from a read error. V gene TRBV6-2 or TRBV6-3 combines with J gene TRBJ1-1; a weak D match, TRBD1 (6 bases). CDR1 MNHEY and CDR2 SVGEGT come from the germline V gene. V lost 6 bases and J lost 3, with 11 bases in between. The length of the CDR3 is 13 residues. The chain's CDR3 is CASSLTGYTEAFL. CDR3 sequence (DNA): TGTGCCAGCAGCCTGACAGGATACACTGAAGCTTTCCTT.

The chain has TRBV14 and TRBJ1-2, with TRBD1 as a possible D gene (5 bases). The CDR3 totals 14 residues. Germline CDR1 SGHDN, CDR2 FVKESK. Trimming removed 4 bases at V and 4 bases at J, with 13 bases between. The CDR3 sequence is CASSPSGGPYGYTF. The CDR3 nucleotides read TGTGCCAGCAGCCCCTCCGGGGGTCCCTATGGCTACACCTTC.

A word on this clonotype: A read error may produce the germline difference seen at one junction end. The chain employs TRBV5-1 and TRBJ2-3; unclear D gene. The CDR3 covers 14 residues. CDR1 and CDR2 from the germline V gene are SGHRS and YFSETQ. CDR3 amino acids: CASSFDVSTDTQCF. The DNA of the CDR3 is TGCGCCAGCAGCTTTGATGTTAGCACAGATACGCAGTGTTTT.

This clonotype is a singleton in its sample. A much larger clone differs from this one at a single base, so this may be a read error. CDR3 region: CASSQAGQADTEAFF. In DNA, the CDR3 is TGCGCCAGCAGCCAAGCGGGACAGGCTGACACTGAAGCTTTCTTT. The J gene is TRBJ1-1, the V gene TRBV5-1; 8 bases line up with TRBD1. The CDR3 loop spans 15 amino acids. Germline CDR1 and CDR2: SGHRS and YFSETQ. With 4 bases clipped from V and 3 bases from J, the junction kept 8 bases outside the gene matches. The entire variable domain, with the rest obtained from reference TRBV5-1 and TRBJ1-1, is as follows: KAGVTQTPRYLIKTRGQQVTLSCSPISGHRSVSWYQQTPGQGLQFLFEYFSETQRNKGNFPGRFSGRQFSNSRSEMNVSTLELGDSALYLCASSQAGQADTEAFFGQGTRLTVV.

Concerning this clonotype: A much larger clone differs by one base, so this may be a read error. The genes are TRBV4-1 and TRBJ1-5; tentatively, D is TRBD1 (6 bases). This CDR3 has 14 residues. The germline gives CDR1 MGHRA, CDR2 YSYEKL. The CDR3: CASSQDRGSQPRHF. The CDR3 nucleotides read TGCGCCAGCAGCCAAGACAGGGGAAGTCAGCCCCGGCATTTT.

For this clonotype: This sequence may be a read error, since a much larger clone differs from it by one base. The conserved phenylalanine or tryptophan normally closing the CDR3 is absent here, so this likely arose from a read error. CDR3 sequence (DNA): TGTGCCAGCAGTTACTCCCGACAGGGCGATACTGAAGCTTTCTCT. Translated: CASSYSRQGDTEAFS. The gene calls are TRBV6-2 or TRBV6-3 and TRBJ1-1; 7 positions agree with TRBD1. The CDR3 runs to 15 residues. V shed 0 bases, J shed 5 bases, and the junction held 6 bases outside the gene matches. Germline CDR1 MNHEY, CDR2 SVGEGT.

This clonotype was detected a few times. The J gene is TRBJ2-7, the V gene TRBV7-2; 15 bases match TRBD2. Trimming took 0 bases from V and 3 from J; bases not matched to a gene: 3. Looked up from germline, CDR1 is SGHTA and CDR2 is FQGNSA. The CDR3 contains 17 residues. This chain's CDR3 is CASSLAGLAGGYYEQYF. Written as DNA, the CDR3 is TGTGCCAGCAGCTTAGCGGGACTAGCGGGAGGTTACTACGAGCAGTACTTC.

The table lists this clonotype with a count of one. This may arise from a read error, as a much more abundant clone is one base away. The V gene is TRBV5-1, the J gene TRBJ2-7; D gene unclear. Germline CDR1 reads SGHRS; CDR2 reads YFSETQ. This CDR3 has 13 amino acids. CDR3 in DNA: TGCGCCGGCAGCTCCGATATGTCCGGCGAGCAGTACTTC. It encodes CAGSSDMSGEQYF.

This chain connects TRBV4-1 to TRBJ2-3, with D maybe TRBD2 (7 bases). Germline V gives CDR1 MGHRA, CDR2 YSYEKL. CDR3 size: 17 residues. V dropped 2 bases and J dropped 4 bases, with 19 bases sitting between them. As DNA, the CDR3 is TGCGCCAGCAGCCAACCACGAGCGGGGAGGGGGTCAGATACGCAGTATTTT. This gives the protein CASSQPRAGRGSDTQYF.

This clonotype occurred many times. The chain carries TRBV20-1 and TRBJ2-3, with D possibly being TRBD2 (5 bases). Germline lookup yields CDR1 DFQATT and CDR2 SNEGSKA (reference sequence). Deletions cut 0 bases from V and 2 bases from J, with 6 bases between. This CDR3 comprises 13 residues. The CDR3 nucleotides are TGCAGTGCTAGAGACGACTACACAGATACGCAGTATTTT. This codes for CSARDDYTDTQYF.